The clone carrying this T cell receptor (beta chain) appeared a single time. Germline CDR1 is SNHLY and CDR2 is FYNNEI. The CDR3 consists of 18 residues. Healthy Caucasians made up all donors. TCRdb recomputed calls from the 5' RACE reads with MiXCR, one row per CDR3 protein. Here the sample spans hundreds of thousands of distinct CDR3 sequences, about 20% being singletons. This record comes from a study of identical twins. This same sample was also part of a study on T cells expressing NK-cell markers. That source reports: Seven sequenced donors out of eight were HCMV-seropositive, one seronegative.

This TCR derives from a woman younger than 30 in good health. The sequenced sample consisted of PBMCs. V gene TRBV2 combines with J gene TRBJ2-7; TRBD1 matches at 9 bases. In DNA form, the CDR3 reads TGTACCTTCAGTTTAGCGCATAGGACAGGGGACAGGTCCTACGAGCAGTACTTC. Translated, it gives CTFSLAHRTGDRSYEQYF.